This TCR beta chain stems from a study of cytomegalovirus exposure and HLA in healthy donors. The study, taken as a whole, reports: Productive status was seen about 90% or about 30% of the time for most TCR beta V segments in an earlier analysis. By a later analysis, the bulk of CMV-associated TCR beta chains appeared HLA-restricted. The records held CMV serostatus as the only immune exposure information.

A multiplex PCR was run with 60 Vbeta primers and 13 Jbeta primers. Sequencing was performed with immunoSEQ multiplex PCR; in TCRdb, only in-frame clones are kept and a portion is missing. Among approximately 90,000 clones listed, under 80% were seen once. The CDR3 extends over 16 amino acids. Germline CDR1 reads MDHEN; CDR2 reads SYDVKM. The V and J ends lost 4 bases and 4 bases, in that order; junction bases with no gene match: 12. As for this clone: What it recognizes is unknown.

Source material: PBMCs. This chain connects TRBV28 to TRBJ2-7; 8 nucleotides agree with TRBD1. The source of this sequence is a male donor in good health and CMV-seronegative. For the CDR3, the DNA is TGTGCCAGCAGTTCCCTCCGGGACAGGAAACTTTACGAGCAGTACTTC. Its protein product is CASSSLRDRKLYEQYF.